This TCR beta chain comes out of a study of PD-1 and CTLA-4 blockade in melanoma. TCRdb's copy holds only in-frame clones and misses some; the assay was immunoSEQ multiplex PCR. The table has 9,000 to 13,000 clones, around 82% seen once. Trimming at V came to 2 bases and at J to 4 bases, leaving 1 base not matched to a gene. CDR3 size: 15 residues. The germline CDR1 and CDR2 sequences are KGHDR and SFDVKD. This material consisted of CD8+ T cells from peripheral blood, taken from a patient given anti-PD-1 treatment. The rearrangement links TRBV24-1 to TRBJ2-5; 12 nucleotides match TRBD2. The sequence was collected from a human donor with melanoma. The CDR3 DNA follows: TGTGCCACCAGTGATTGGGGACTAGCGGGAGAGACCCAGTACTTC. Encoded protein: CATSDWGLAGETQYF.